Following are 16 T cell receptor beta chains from one sample sequenced in a study of control samples from healthy donors and cancer patients. Repertoires were generated with immunoSEQ multiplex PCR, while TCRdb's copy carries only in-frame clones and drops some. The table has more than 95,000 clones, roughly four fifths seen once; the top ten hold over 10%. What was sequenced was blood. These receptors were taken from a woman between 45 and 60 years old in good health.

This clone was recorded once. The chain recombines TRBV2 with TRBJ1-2, with TRBD1 as a possible D gene (5 bases). Trimming removed 3 bases from V and 13 bases from J, with 24 bases in between. Germline V gene sequence: CDR1 SNHLY, CDR2 FYNNEI. This CDR3 has 15 amino acids. CDR3 sequence reads: CASSDGTVTTMVGTF. Here the CDR3 DNA reads TGTGCCAGCAGTGACGGGACGGTGACTACTATGGTCGGCACCTTC.

The V and J genes are TRBV11-2 and TRBJ2-7, with TRBD2 matching 11 bases. The J segment lost 4 bases and the V segment lost 5 bases, leaving 7 bases of the junction unmatched. This CDR3 is 15 amino acids long. From germline, CDR1 is SGHAT and CDR2 FQNNGV. The CDR3 coding sequence is TGTGCCAGCAGCCCCCTAGCGGGAGGAAGGTACGAGCAGTACTTC. Amino acids: CASSPLAGGRYEQYF.

V is TRBV6-5 and J is TRBJ2-7, with D possibly matching TRBD1 (5 bases). This CDR3 region has 13 residues. Germline V gene lookup returns CDR1 MNHEY and CDR2 SVGAGI. The ends were cut back, 5 bases at V and 1 base at J, with 9 bases in the middle. CDR3 sequence reads: CASSQGISYEQYF. In DNA, the CDR3 is TGTGCCAGCAGTCAGGGAATTTCCTACGAGCAGTACTTC.

The chain employs TRBV4-2 and TRBJ1-1, with D hard to call. Trimming stripped 10 bases from V and 0 bases from J, with 12 bases between. CDR1 LGHNA and CDR2 YNFKEQ come from the germline V gene. The CDR3 runs to 13 residues. The CDR3 region has the DNA TGTGCCACCATGGACCGAATGAACACTGAAGCTTTCTTT. The encoded protein is CATMDRMNTEAFF.

This chain links TRBV29-1 with TRBJ1-2; tentative D call: TRBD1 (6 bases). V lost 7 bases and J 2 bases, leaving 11 bases between the germline ends. Germline-derived CDR1 and CDR2 are SQVTM and ANQGSEA. This CDR3 has 12 residues. The CDR3 DNA reads as TGCAGCGCCGAACAGGGAAACTATGGCTACACCTTC. It is translated as CSAEQGNYGYTF. The full variable domain, completed using reference TRBV29-1 and TRBJ1-2, is SAVISQKPSRDICQRGTSLTIQCQVDSQVTMMFWYRQQPGQSLTLIATANQGSEATYESGFVIDKFPISRPNLTFSTLTVSNMSPEDSSIYLCSAEQGNYGYTFGSGTRLTVV.

The chain has TRBV2 and TRBJ2-7, with TRBD1 matching over 10 bases. Germline values: CDR1 SNHLY, CDR2 FYNNEI. The CDR3 length is 13 residues. CDR3 nucleotide sequence: TGTGCGGGAGGTCGGGACAGGGGCTACGAGCAGTACTTC. Its protein is CAGGRDRGYEQYF.

The V gene is TRBV4-2, the J gene TRBJ1-5, with 9 bases identical to TRBD1. Looked up from germline, CDR1 is LGHNA and CDR2 is YNFKEQ. The V gene end was trimmed by 0 bases and the J gene end by 6 bases; junction bases not matched to a gene: 3. CDR3 length equals 15 residues. Here the CDR3 DNA reads TGTGCCAGCAGCCAAGATACAGGGGGCTTTCAGCCCCAGCATTTT. Its translation: CASSQDTGGFQPQHF.

The gene calls are TRBV15 and TRBJ2-5; D not certain. Deletions cut 3 bases from V and 5 bases from J, with 10 bases between. Germline CDR1 LNHNV, CDR2 YYDKDF (reference sequence). This CDR3 contains 13 residues. The CDR3 here is CATSRDRDETQYF. CDR3 DNA: TGTGCCACCAGCAGGGATAGAGACGAGACCCAGTACTTC.

The rearrangement links TRBV7-2 to TRBJ1-5; 8 bases are shared with TRBD1. Germline CDR1 reads SGHTA; CDR2 reads FQGNSA. The CDR3 contains 15 residues. The V segment lost 0 bases and the J segment 6 bases; nucleotides outside the gene matches: 4. As DNA, the CDR3 is TGTGCCAGCAGCTTAGCGTCAGGGGGCGGTCAGCCCCAGCATTTT. This encodes CASSLASGGGQPQHF.

The J gene is TRBJ1-3, the V gene TRBV27; D uncertain. The germline V gene encodes CDR1 MNHEY and CDR2 SMNVEV (reference sequence). V lost 3 bases, J lost 2 bases, and 8 bases lay in between. The CDR3 covers 14 residues. CDR3 DNA sequence: TGTGCCAGCAGTTTCGCAGGTCCTGGAAACACCATATATTTT. Amino acid sequence: CASSFAGPGNTIYF.

In DNA, the CDR3 is TGCGCCAGCAGCCAATTTCCGGGACAGGGGGCTATTGGCTACACCTTC. Translated: CASSQFPGQGAIGYTF. The chain uses TRBV5-1 and TRBJ1-2; 12 positions agree with TRBD1. After removal of 4 bases from V and 7 bases from J, the junction contained 11 bases not matched to a gene. Germline V gene data show CDR1 as SGHRS and CDR2 as YFSETQ. There are 16 residues in the CDR3.

The rearrangement uses TRBV6-2 or TRBV6-3 and TRBJ1-5; D is possibly TRBD1 (6 bases). The germline V gene encodes CDR1 MNHEY and CDR2 SVGEGT. This CDR3 has 14 residues. V lost 6 bases, J lost 2 bases, and 11 bases lay in between. The CDR3 nucleotides read TGTGCCAGCAGCCGGGACATAGGCAATCAGCCCCAGCATTTT. Its protein is CASSRDIGNQPQHF.

This chain uses TRBV28 with TRBJ1-6; a possible D gene is TRBD1 (6 bases). Trimming stripped 6 bases from V and 7 bases from J, with 19 bases between. Germline V gene sequence: CDR1 MDHEN, CDR2 SYDVKM. The CDR3 spans 16 residues. As DNA, the CDR3 is TGTGCCAGCAGAACCCCCGCGGACAGAGTAAATTCACCCCTCCACTTT. Translation gives CASRTPADRVNSPLHF. The variable domain in full, with the rest retrieved from reference TRBV28 and TRBJ1-6, is DVKVTQSSRYLVKRTGEKVFLECVQDMDHENMFWYRQDPGLGLRLIYFSYDVKMKEKGDIPEGYSVSREKKERFSLILESASTNQTSMYLCASRTPADRVNSPLHFGNGTRLTVT.

The V and J genes are TRBV6-5 and TRBJ2-2; D possibly corresponds to TRBD2 (5 bases). The CDR3 has 13 amino acids. V lost 6 bases to trimming and J lost 4 bases, with 9 bases between them. CDR1 is MNHEY, CDR2 SVGAGI, per germline. The CDR3 here is CASRDLTTGELFF. The CDR3 DNA reads as TGTGCCAGCAGGGACTTGACCACCGGGGAGCTGTTTTTT.

This clone showed up just once. V usage is TRBV19 and J usage is TRBJ1-5; 7 bases match TRBD1. From germline, CDR1 is LNHDA and CDR2 SQIVND (reference sequence). Trimming took 1 base from V and 3 from J; bases not matched to a gene: 6. The CDR3 spans 16 residues. CDR3 sequence: CASSIVRTGHNQPQHF. CDR3 DNA sequence: TGTGCCAGTAGTATAGTTCGGACAGGCCACAATCAGCCCCAGCATTTT.

The chain carries TRBV15 and TRBJ2-2; D is unclear. V was clipped by 4 bases and J by 1 base, with 4 bases between them. The germline V gene has CDR1 LNHNV and CDR2 YYDKDF (reference sequence). The CDR3 loop spans 13 amino acids. CDR3 in DNA: TGTGCCACCAGCACGGGGAACACCGGGGAGCTGTTTTTT. Protein product: CATSTGNTGELFF.